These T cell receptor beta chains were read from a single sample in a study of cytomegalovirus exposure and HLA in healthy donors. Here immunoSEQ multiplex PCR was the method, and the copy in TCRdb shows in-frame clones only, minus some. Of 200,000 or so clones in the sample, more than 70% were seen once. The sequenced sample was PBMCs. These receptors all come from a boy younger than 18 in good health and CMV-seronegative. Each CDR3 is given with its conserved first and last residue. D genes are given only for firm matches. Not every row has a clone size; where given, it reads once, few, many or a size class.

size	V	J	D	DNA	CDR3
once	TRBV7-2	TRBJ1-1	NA	TGTGCCAGCAGCTTAAGCAGGGCTGAAGCTTTCTTT	CASSLSRAEAFF
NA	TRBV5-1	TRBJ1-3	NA	TGCGCCAGCAGCTTGGACAGGTCTGGAAACACCATATATTTT	CASSLDRSGNTIYF
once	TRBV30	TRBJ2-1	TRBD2	TGTGCCTGGATTAGCGGGGGGGCCGAGTTCTTC	CAWISGGAEFF
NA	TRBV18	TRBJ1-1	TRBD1	TGTGCCAGCTCAGAGGGGCAGGGGGCAACTGAAGCTTTCTTT	CASSEGQGATEAFF
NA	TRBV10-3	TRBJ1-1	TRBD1	TGTGCCACCCAACAGACAGGGCAAGCTTTCTTT	CATQQTGQAFF
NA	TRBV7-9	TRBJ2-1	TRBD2	TGTGCCAGCAGCTTAAGCGGGGGGAACTACAATGAGCAGTTCTTC	CASSLSGGNYNEQFF
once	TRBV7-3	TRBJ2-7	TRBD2	TGTGCCAGCAGCTTAATGCCTAGCGGTAACTACGAGCAGTACTTC	CASSLMPSGNYEQYF
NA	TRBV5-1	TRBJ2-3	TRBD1	TGCGCCAGCAGCCCCCTACAGGGGCGCTCCCCAGATACGCAGTATTTT	CASSPLQGRSPDTQYF
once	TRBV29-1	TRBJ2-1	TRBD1	TGCAGCGCCCGAAACGCCGGGGACAGGCGGTACAATGAGCAGTTCTTC	CSARNAGDRRYNEQFF
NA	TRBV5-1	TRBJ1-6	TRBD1	TGCGCCAGCAGTCCCGGGACAGGGGTTAGCTCCTATAATTCACCCCTCCACTTT	CASSPGTGVSSYNSPLHF
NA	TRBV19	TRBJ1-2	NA	TGTGCCAGTACAACGGTCTATGGCTACACCTTC	CASTTVYGYTF
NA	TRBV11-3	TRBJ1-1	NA	TGTGCCAGCAGCTCAAACAGAGACACTGAAGCTTTCTTT	CASSSNRDTEAFF
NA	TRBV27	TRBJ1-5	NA	TGTGCCAGCAGACCTGACAGGCTCTTAAGCAATCAGCCCCAGCATTTT	CASRPDRLLSNQPQHF
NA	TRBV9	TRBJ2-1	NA	TGTGCCAGCAGCGTACTCGAGAGTGAGCAGTTCTTC	CASSVLESEQFF
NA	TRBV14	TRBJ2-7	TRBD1	TGTGCCAGCAGCCAATACCGGGACAGGGTAGCCTACGAGCAGTACTTC	CASSQYRDRVAYEQYF
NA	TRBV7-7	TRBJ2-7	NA	TGTGCTAGCAGCTTAGATCGAGGTTCGAGGGTGTACTTC	CASSLDRGSRVYF
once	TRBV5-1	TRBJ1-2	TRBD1	TGCGCCAGCAGCTTGACAGGGGTCCGGGACTATGGCTACACCTTC	CASSLTGVRDYGYTF
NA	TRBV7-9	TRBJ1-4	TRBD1	TGTGCCAGCAGCCACCAGGGGGGAAGTAATGAAAAACTGTTTTTT	CASSHQGGSNEKLFF
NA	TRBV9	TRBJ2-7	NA	TGTGCCAGCAGCCCCGGACACCAGCAGTACTTC	CASSPGHQQYF
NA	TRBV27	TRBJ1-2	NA	TGTGCCAGCAGTTTGTCCAGGGACTACTATGGCTACACCTTC	CASSLSRDYYGYTF
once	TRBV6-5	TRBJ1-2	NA	TGTGCCAGCAGTTACTCGACAGGAGGATACGGCTACACCTTC	CASSYSTGGYGYTF
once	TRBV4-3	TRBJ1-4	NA	TGCGCCAGCAGCCAAGACGCAACTAATGAAAAACTGTTTTTT	CASSQDATNEKLFF
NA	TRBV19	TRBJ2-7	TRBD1	TGTGCCAGTAGGAAAGACAGGGCTACAGTCTACGAGCAGTACTTC	CASRKDRATVYEQYF
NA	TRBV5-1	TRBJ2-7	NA	TGCGCCAGCAGCTTCTCGCCGTGGAGGGAATCCTACGAGCAGTACTTC	CASSFSPWRESYEQYF
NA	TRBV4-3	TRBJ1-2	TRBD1	TGCGCCAGCAGCCGTTTAGGGACAGGGGGCAAGAACTATGGCTACACCTTC	CASSRLGTGGKNYGYTF
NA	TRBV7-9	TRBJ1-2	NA	TGTGCCAGCAGCTTAGCGGGCGGGGGATCCTATGGCTACACCTTC	CASSLAGGGSYGYTF
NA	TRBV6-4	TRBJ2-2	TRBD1	TGTGCCAGCAGTGCAATCGGGACAGGGGCTCCTAACGGGGAGCTGTTTTTT	CASSAIGTGAPNGELFF
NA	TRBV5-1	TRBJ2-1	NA	TGCGCCAGCAGCTTGTACAGGGATGAGCAGTTCTTC	CASSLYRDEQFF